The 17 T cell receptor beta chains below were found in one sample sequenced in a study of blood T cells in healthy people across ages. Alongside a J-beta primer mix, a sample-barcoded 5' primer served in a second PCR lasting about 6 to 11 cycles. One entry per CDR3 protein, called by TCRdb with MiXCR from the 5' RACE reads. The table records over a million distinct CDR3 sequences, 35% to 45% of them present only once. The sample comprised blood. The receptors derive from a woman aged 18 to 35 in good health.

In this sample, this clonotype turned up a few times. V gene TRBV7-2 combines with J gene TRBJ1-4, with 7 bases aligning to TRBD1. CDR1 is SGHTA, CDR2 FQGNSA, per germline. This CDR3 comprises 17 residues. Trimming at V came to 2 bases and at J to 1 base, leaving 7 bases not matched to a gene. This CDR3 is CASSLRRGTETNEKLFF. The CDR3 coding sequence is TGTGCCAGCAGCTTACGGCGGGGGACAGAAACTAATGAAAAACTGTTTTTT.

This chain joins TRBV24-1 and TRBJ2-1; D is perhaps TRBD2 (5 bases). Germline CDR1 reads KGHDR; CDR2 reads SFDVKD. The ends were cut back, 9 bases at V and 7 bases at J, with 15 bases in the middle. CDR3 size: 13 residues. CDR3 region: CATQDVLANEQFF. In DNA form, the CDR3 reads TGTGCCACCCAAGATGTTCTAGCAAATGAGCAGTTCTTC.

The sample holds one count of this clonotype. The gene calls are TRBV4-1 and TRBJ2-3, with 8 bases aligning to TRBD1. CDR1 is MGHRA and CDR2 is YSYEKL in the germline V gene. The length of the CDR3 is 17 residues. V lost 4 bases and J lost 5; bases outside the gene matches: 14. CDR3: CASSLRGAGGLLDTQYF. The CDR3 bases are TGCGCCAGCAGCCTTCGCGGAGCAGGGGGCTTATTAGATACGCAGTATTTT.

The CDR3 bases are TGTGCCAGCAGCCCTGGACAGCTCGGGGAGCTGTTTTTT. The encoded protein is CASSPGQLGELFF. J is TRBJ2-2 and V is TRBV12-3 or TRBV12-4; a possible D gene is TRBD1 (6 bases). V dropped 6 bases and J dropped 7 bases, with 12 bases sitting between them. The CDR3 spans 13 residues.

The V and J genes are TRBV5-1 and TRBJ1-1; possible D gene TRBD1, 5 bases. Germline V gene sequence: CDR1 SGHRS, CDR2 YFSETQ. Trimming left V 2 bases short and J 4 bases short, with 12 bases between. CDR3 size: 14 residues. The CDR3 DNA is TGCGCCAGCAGCTTTCGGGGTCAGGGCACTGAAGCTTTCTTT. The encoded protein is CASSFRGQGTEAFF.

This clonotype was observed a few times. The V gene is TRBV5-6, the J gene TRBJ2-1, with 7 nucleotides matching TRBD2. This CDR3 region has 17 residues. Germline CDR1 is SGHDT and CDR2 is YYEEEE. V shed 2 bases, J shed 0 bases, and the junction held 8 bases outside the gene matches. The CDR3, as DNA: TGTGCCAGCAGCTTACCCGAAGCGGGGACCTCCTACAATGAGCAGTTCTTC. It codes for CASSLPEAGTSYNEQFF.

The gene calls are TRBV6-4 and TRBJ1-4, with a weak D call TRBD1 (6 bases). V lost 6 bases, J lost 5 bases, and 19 bases lay in between. This CDR3 is 16 amino acids long. The germline V gene encodes CDR1 MRHNA and CDR2 SNTAGT. CDR3 amino acids: CASRDTPGTQNEKLFF. In DNA form, the CDR3 reads TGTGCCAGCAGAGACACCCCCGGGACACAGAATGAAAAACTGTTTTTT.

The chain couples TRBV5-1 to TRBJ2-7; D gene uncertain. Per the germline V gene, CDR1 is SGHRS and CDR2 is YFSETQ. V was shortened by 0 bases and J by 5 bases, with 9 bases between the two germline ends. This CDR3 has 13 amino acids. CDR3 region: CASSLASRDEQYF. The CDR3 nucleotides read TGCGCCAGCAGCTTGGCCTCCCGCGACGAGCAGTACTTC.

J is TRBJ2-1 and V is TRBV28; 7 bases agree with TRBD2. Per the germline V gene, CDR1 is MDHEN and CDR2 is SYDVKM. The CDR3 length is 15 residues. The junction had 10 bases not matched to a gene; V was cut back by 3 bases and J by 8 bases. DNA for the CDR3: TGTGCCAGCAGTTTCGTGGGAGGGCCCTTCTATGAGCAGTTCTTC. This translates into CASSFVGGPFYEQFF.

In this sample, this clonotype turned up a few times. The chain uses TRBV19 and TRBJ2-7; D gene ambiguous. The CDR3 is 10 residues long. V was trimmed by 10 bases and J by 5 bases, leaving 9 bases between them. Germline CDR1 and CDR2: LNHDA and SQIVND (reference sequence). The CDR3 DNA reads as TGTGCCACCTTTTTCGACGAGCAGTACTTC. This sequence encodes CATFFDEQYF.

This chain connects TRBV5-1 to TRBJ2-3, with 13 positions matching TRBD2. Germline-derived CDR1 and CDR2 are SGHRS and YFSETQ. V was pared by 4 bases and J by 2 bases, with 7 bases of the junction left unmatched. This CDR3 is 17 amino acids long. For the CDR3, the DNA is TGCGCCAGCAGCCTCGGGGGACTAGCGGGGCTCACAGATACGCAGTATTTT. It is translated as CASSLGGLAGLTDTQYF.

The rearrangement links TRBV6-2 or TRBV6-3 to TRBJ2-7; D is perhaps TRBD2 (5 bases). CDR1 is MNHEY and CDR2 is SVGEGT in the germline V gene. The CDR3 has 13 amino acids. Trimming took off 2 bases at V and 7 bases at J, with 12 bases between the two ends. The CDR3 bases are TGTGCCAGCAGTTACAGGAGCGGTTCTGAGCAGTACTTC. Its translation is CASSYRSGSEQYF.

The sample holds a few counts of this clonotype. This chain links TRBV20-1 with TRBJ2-1; D is perhaps TRBD2 (6 bases). Trimming took 1 base from V and 4 from J, leaving 17 bases between them. The CDR3 sequence is 16 residues long. Germline loops: CDR1 DFQATT, CDR2 SNEGSKA (reference sequence). CDR3 residues: CSARVAGLALYNEQFF. CDR3 bases: TGCAGTGCTAGAGTTGCCGGCCTAGCGCTGTACAATGAGCAGTTCTTC.

The CDR3 nucleotides are TGTGCCAGCAGCTTAGGGCCTGGCCTAGCGGTTCTAGCCAAAAACATTCAGTACTTC. This translates into CASSLGPGLAVLAKNIQYF. This chain links TRBV11-2 with TRBJ2-4; TRBD2 matches at 7 bases. Germline V gene lookup returns CDR1 SGHAT and CDR2 FQNNGV. CDR3 length equals 19 residues. The ends lost 1 base at V and 0 bases at J; junction bases unmatched: 12.

The rearrangement uses TRBV10-3 and TRBJ2-7; unclear D gene. The V end was cut by 3 bases, the J end by 0 bases, with 9 bases between. Germline V gene lookup returns CDR1 ENHRY and CDR2 SYGVKD. This CDR3 has 14 amino acids. CDR3 protein: CAISDKVSSYEQYF. CDR3 nucleotides: TGTGCCATCAGTGACAAGGTCAGCTCCTACGAGCAGTACTTC.

Concerning this clonotype: A much larger clone differs by one base, so this may be a read error. The V and J genes are TRBV4-1 and TRBJ2-1, with 8 bases identical to TRBD2. Germline loops: CDR1 MGHRA, CDR2 YSYEKL. CDR3 size: 14 residues. The CDR3: CASGQTGGPIEQFF. DNA of the CDR3: TGCGCCAGCGGCCAGACGGGGGGGCCTATTGAGCAGTTCTTC.

This clonotype has a handful of counts. The chain combines TRBV3-1 with TRBJ2-1; D is unresolved. Germline V lookup: CDR1 LGHDT, CDR2 YNNKEL (reference sequence). The CDR3 runs to 18 residues. Trimming stripped 0 bases from V and 2 bases from J, with 17 bases between. The CDR3 DNA is TGTGCCAGCAGCCAAGATTACCCAGGAAGCAGTACCTACAATGAGCAGTTCTTC. Amino acid sequence: CASSQDYPGSSTYNEQFF.